This TCR beta chain derives from a study of cytomegalovirus exposure and HLA in healthy donors (dated by TCRdb to 2016 to 2017). Broadly, across the study: According to an earlier analysis of around 600 of the donors, some 170 million T cells yielded approximately 120 million unique TCR beta sequences and 276 Gb of sequence data. In a later genetic analysis, genome-wide SNP genotypes for about three fifths of the roughly 670 donors were used, and that subset was treated as a discovery cohort. Of the roughly 430 genotyped donors, around 81% fell in the genetic ancestry cluster associated with self-reported Caucasian donors. The study used immunosequencing to profile the T cell repertoires of approximately 690 subjects and linked those repertoires to cytomegalovirus serostatus. To decide whether each TCR beta V gene segment behaved as functional or pseudogenic, an earlier analysis of approximately 590 of the donors relied on high-throughput TCR beta sequencing. Among a few hundred genotyped donors of the cohort, an average of around 240,000 unique TCR beta nucleotide sequences were sequenced per donor, around 20% of them non-productive. A separate validation cohort of roughly 120 different subjects was used in addition to the roughly 700-subject first cohort. The study combined high-throughput TCR immunosequencing, statistical association of individual TCRs with disease status, and machine learning to predict cytomegalovirus infection status. Rather than drawing on any new phenotypic data, the later analysis identified candidate immune exposures from TCR beta sequences and the way those sequences occurred across donors. Donor age, sex, ethnicity and CMV serostatus were collected together with the repertoire data. A later analysis re-examined previously published TCR beta repertoires from more than 650 donors and added high-resolution HLA genotyping to investigate patterns of TCR occurrence. HLA typing included class I and class II loci at four-digit resolution. Typing coverage varied by locus: roughly 629-630 donors for A, B, C, DRB1 and DQB1; 500 to 550 for DQA1; around 610 for DPA1; approximately 450 for DPB1. The study aimed to test whether cataloging public T cell receptors could reveal signatures of past pathogen exposure. Every repertoire in the discovery cohort had been generated on one and the same sequencing platform. Roughly five DR-DQ haplotypes were treated as single units for association and clustering because of strong linkage in the cohort. An early release covering roughly 600 HLA-typed donors comprised 300 to 350 gigabases of sequencing data and tens of millions of unique TCR sequences. General study outcomes and caveats: It was suggested by the authors that the approach could potentially be generalized to other disease states and immunological phenotypes. In a later analysis, HLA-associated TCR beta chains were found to be more clonally expanded and to have lower generation probabilities than equally common non-associated chains. When HLA alleles, especially DR and DQ, strongly co-occurred, attributing TCR associations to individual alleles was difficult. Some IMGT-functional V segments, including TRBV6-2 and TRBV6-3, could not be told apart with the 87-base-pair reads, so those segments were excluded. In a later analysis, several top co-occurrence clusters were reported to appear linked to parvovirus B19, influenza, CMV and Epstein-Barr virus. V-gene and J-gene trimming of TCR beta chains was associated with a missense DCLRE1C variant in a later genetic analysis, and the association was replicated in an independent cohort. While some public TCRs were present in many individuals, most TCR sequences turned up only very rarely across donors. Three of the identified cytomegalovirus-associated TCR beta chains were confirmed in vitro to be specific for cytomegalovirus antigens. In a later genetic analysis, fewer N-insertions in productive TCRs were reported among donors in an Asian-associated ancestry cluster than the roughly 640-donor mean. A cluster of highly shared sequence variants was judged likely to be a technical artifact of the sequencing pipeline. The classifier was reported to diagnose cytomegalovirus status with high specificity and sensitivity in both the original and validation cohorts. A later analysis found that most CMV-associated TCR beta chains appeared HLA-restricted, with HLA associations seemingly driven largely by CMV exposure. In the study, some 160 TCR beta chains were listed as associated with cytomegalovirus. Around 16 rarely observed V segments, including chromosome 9 orphons, were excluded from the earlier analysis of some 590 of the donors because counts were too low. HLA typing was unavailable for some donors at each locus, so association tests used only the typed subset. The cohort was sequenced for TCR beta chains only, and without alpha or paired-chain data the features that could be detected were limited. The only immune exposure information available for the cohort was CMV serostatus. Linkage disequilibrium might explain the correlated functional status among segregating V segments, but an unknown experimental factor could not be excluded. According to a later analysis, TCR association rates differed among HLA loci, with DRB1 alleles showing the most associated TCRs and HLA-C alleles showing the fewest. A further reported finding was that TCR beta sequences accurately predicted the HLA-A and HLA-B alleles for most subjects in the first cohort. In a later analysis, 16,951 TCR beta sequences were associated with specific HLA alleles at a false discovery rate of 0.05. Presence/absence analyses assumed roughly uniform sequencing depth across donors, an assumption that may not hold. An earlier analysis of some 560 of the donors showed that most TCR beta V segments appeared in productive rearrangements either about 87% or about 30% of the time, which broadly matched IMGT annotations.

Concerning this clone itself: Its specific antigen is unknown. No base qualities exist here, and no much larger clone lies one base off it.

Libraries were constructed by the immunoSEQ multiplex PCR assay. For the multiplex PCR, a mixture combining 60 forward primers for TCR Vbeta segments and 13 reverse primers for TCR Jbeta segments was used. The CDR3 region of rearranged TCR beta genes was amplified from genomic DNA by a multiplex PCR assay. On the Illumina HiSeq System, the amplified TCR beta libraries were sequenced as 87-base-pair reads. The published analysis was carried out like this. Across the 670 or so repertoires, a later analysis counted tens of millions of unique TCR beta chains, some 11 million of which were shared by at least two donors. To remove PCR and sequencing errors, raw reads were error-corrected and collapsed into unique sequences using a nearest-neighbor algorithm that merged closely related sequences. Alignment of CDR3 sequences to IMGT reference sequences was used to assign V, D and J gene segments. For a sequence to be retained, a match of at least six nucleotides to both a V gene segment and a J gene segment was required. Rearrangements were classified as productive when the CDR3 lacked stop codons and remained in frame with V and J, and all other rearrangements were classified as non-productive. CDR3 was defined according to IMGT convention as the region running from the second conserved V-encoded cysteine to the conserved J-encoded phenylalanine. The earlier analysis of 500 to 750 of the donors excluded any sequence lacking an unambiguous match to a single V gene segment. In an earlier analysis of roughly 500 of the donors, V segments were called functional above 56.7% productive rearrangements and were called segregating when the between-donor standard deviation exceeded 5%. A statistical classification framework was developed to diagnose cytomegalovirus status using the catalog of TCR beta chain sequences. V and J gene assignment, in a later analysis, came from comparing TCR nucleotide sequences with IMGT/GENE-DB human TR gene sequences. The TCRdist pipeline was used in a later analysis to assign CDR3 sequences and most-parsimonious VDJ recombination scenarios. In a later analysis, every TCR beta chain was defined by the combination of its CDR3 amino acid sequence and its V-gene family, and reads without a unique V-gene family were dropped. In a later analysis, some 600 highly shared, low-generation-probability nucleotide sequences were removed to address suspected cross-contamination and a sequencing artifact. For each public chain, a later analysis derived a clonal expansion index from normalized ranks of inferred template counts within each repertoire. In a later analysis, generation probabilities were computed with a VDJ recombination model fitted to out-of-frame rearrangements, and the resulting probabilities were checked against IGoR. In a later analysis, hypergeometric tests were used to score TCR-TCR, TCR-HLA and TCR-CMV co-occurrence, with a repertoire-size bias correction applied to TCR pairs. A later analysis estimated false discovery rates by permuting HLA or CMV assignments 20 times. In a later analysis, co-occurring TCRs were grouped using DBSCAN, with TCRdist sequence similarity added in when clustering inside HLA-allele-positive subsets. Repertoires with fewer than 30,000 or more than 120,000 public chains were left out of co-occurrence clustering, as were five repertoires with anomalous nucleotide sharing. TCRdb took this table from immuneACCESS and kept in-frame rearrangements with V and J called. Such tables lack part of the clones; where checked against another copy, unresolved V genes explain under half of the gap, and the rest is unexplained. V, J and clone size are taken as reported in that table, and D and trimming were inferred from the DNA itself. The sample table shows roughly 120,000 clones, and around 81% are seen once. 3% to 5% of the sample rests with the top ten.

In total, approximately 610 healthy bone marrow donors made up the cohort. Cohort members were all nominally healthy when sampled, although unrecorded immune exposures were likely present. The donor was CMV seronegative and was included in the group of around 320 seronegative cohort members. Every donor gave a peripheral blood sample, and the peripheral blood mononuclear cells from that sample were used for TCR beta sequencing. The Qiagen DNeasy Blood Extraction Kit was used to extract genomic DNA from the blood cell samples. CDR1 and CDR2 were assigned from the germline V gene as SGHRS and YFSETQ. V and J lose 0 bases and 1 base, and a span of 7 bases separates them. CDR3 length: 15 amino acids, cysteine to phenylalanine. Only the CDR3 DNA stays, 45 bases, in frame from base 1.

Recombination joined TRBV5-1 with TRBJ2-2; no D gene is confidently identified. The receptor comes from a woman in her 30s in good health and CMV-seronegative. The sample consisted of PBMCs. The bases are TGCGCCAGCAGCTTGGTACGACAGAACACCGGGGAGCTGTTTTTT. Its translation is CASSLVRQNTGELFF.